The entry below describes one T cell receptor beta chain. This entry comes from a study of T cell clusters in autoimmune cytopenias. Each sample's input was 250 ng genomic DNA, roughly 38,000 genome equivalents. TRB rearrangements were amplified by touch-down multiplex PCR with mixed TRB-A/B primers. With the multiplex PCR reads reprocessed, TCRdb shows one record per CDR3 protein and no DNA. Found here are 6,000 to 7,000 distinct CDR3 sequences; the top ten clones hold more than 30%. The same data also contributed to another study, on T cell repertoires in aging, cancer and after chemotherapy. That investigation notes: Age-matched healthy donors had significantly more diverse, less clonal blood TCR repertoires than untreated cancer patients. In cancer patients, declining TCR diversity with age involved lost richness and lost evenness.

The specimen sequenced was peripheral blood. This clonotype originated in a human donor in good health.

CDR3 sequence: CASSSRDGYNSPLHF. The chain has TRBV19 and TRBJ1-6. CDR3 length equals 15 residues. Germline CDR1 and CDR2: LNHDA and SQIVND (reference sequence).